This is a list of T cell receptor beta chains from one sample in a study of human T cells and chemical hapten exposure. TCRdb passed the RACE reads through MiXCR, listing each CDR3 protein once. The sample lists fewer than 85,000 distinct CDR3 sequences, about a tenth seen once, with roughly 2.3% in the top ten. The sequenced sample was whole blood, obtained in connection with sensitization to the hapten diphenylcyclopropenone (DPC). The receptors shown here come from a woman aged 25 to 39 with alopecia areata. Some clones in this sample may be carry-over from other donors' samples. Each CDR3 is given with its conserved first and last residue. Fields, in order: CDR3 length, J gene, D gene, V gene, clone size, CDR3 protein, CDR3 DNA. A D gene is named only where the DNA matches it firmly. Expanded clones are given a class, and other clones once, few, many or no size at all.

cdr3_length: 15
j_call: TRBJ2-3
d_call: -
v_call: TRBV6-5
clone_size: many
cdr3_aa: CASSYSRGRADTQYF
cdr3_nt: TGTGCCAGCAGTTACTCTCGGGGGCGGGCAGATACGCAGTATTTT

cdr3_length: 15
j_call: TRBJ2-3
d_call: TRBD2
v_call: TRBV10-2
clone_size: many
cdr3_aa: CASSEGLAGRDTQYF
cdr3_nt: TGCGCCAGCAGTGAAGGACTAGCGGGGCGGGATACGCAGTATTTT

cdr3_length: 16
j_call: TRBJ2-1
d_call: TRBD2
v_call: TRBV7-9
clone_size: many
cdr3_aa: CASSSSGSENYNEQFF
cdr3_nt: TGTGCCAGCAGCTCTAGCGGGAGCGAGAACTACAATGAGCAGTTCTTC

cdr3_length: 12
j_call: TRBJ1-1
d_call: -
v_call: TRBV7-9
clone_size: many
cdr3_aa: CASRKINTEAFF
cdr3_nt: TGTGCCAGCAGGAAGATAAACACTGAAGCTTTCTTT

cdr3_length: 12
j_call: TRBJ2-7
d_call: -
v_call: TRBV28
clone_size: few
cdr3_aa: CASSMDSYEQYF
cdr3_nt: TGTGCCAGCAGTATGGACAGTTACGAGCAGTACTTC

cdr3_length: 13
j_call: TRBJ2-7
d_call: -
v_call: TRBV29-1
clone_size: many
cdr3_aa: CSVLLPGAYEQYF
cdr3_nt: TGCAGCGTTCTGTTGCCCGGGGCCTACGAGCAGTACTTC

cdr3_length: 14
j_call: TRBJ2-3
d_call: -
v_call: TRBV27
clone_size: many
cdr3_aa: CASSLMRGADTQYF
cdr3_nt: TGTGCCAGCAGTTTAATGCGCGGGGCAGATACGCAGTATTTT

cdr3_length: 15
j_call: TRBJ1-6
d_call: TRBD1
v_call: TRBV6-5
clone_size: -
cdr3_aa: CASSYGTGHNSPLHF
cdr3_nt: TGTGCCAGCAGTTACGGGACAGGGCACAATTCACCCCTCCACTTT

cdr3_length: 13
j_call: TRBJ2-1
d_call: TRBD2
v_call: TRBV29-1
clone_size: -
cdr3_aa: CSVTSGGSNEQFF
cdr3_nt: TGCAGCGTTACTAGCGGGGGATCCAATGAGCAGTTCTTC

cdr3_length: 14
j_call: TRBJ2-7
d_call: TRBD2
v_call: TRBV10-3
clone_size: many
cdr3_aa: CAISPGTSGVEQYF
cdr3_nt: TGTGCCATCAGTCCCGGGACTAGCGGGGTCGAGCAGTACTTC

cdr3_length: 12
j_call: TRBJ2-3
d_call: -
v_call: TRBV20-1
clone_size: -
cdr3_aa: CSASGVTDTQYF
cdr3_nt: TGCAGTGCTAGCGGGGTAACGGATACGCAGTATTTT